The table lists the clone carrying this T cell receptor beta chain with a few counts. The data were taken from a study of beta chain features in type 1 diabetes. Expressed TCRB transcripts were sequenced after all isolated RNA was converted to cDNA. Repertoires were generated with immunoSEQ multiplex PCR, while TCRdb's copy carries only in-frame clones and drops some. The sample lists 810,000 or so clones; roughly a sixth were seen once. The source is a woman between 18 and 29 years old in good health. The sample was naive CD4+ T cells from blood.

In DNA form, the CDR3 reads TGTGCCAGCAGCTTAGTACCTCAAGGGGGGAATGGCTACACCTTC. Protein product: CASSLVPQGGNGYTF. The chain uses TRBV7-8 and TRBJ1-2, with a possible D match to TRBD1 (6 bases). This CDR3 spans 15 amino acids. Trimming cost V 1 base and J 6 bases, with 15 bases left between them. Germline CDR1 is SGHVS and CDR2 is FQNEAQ.